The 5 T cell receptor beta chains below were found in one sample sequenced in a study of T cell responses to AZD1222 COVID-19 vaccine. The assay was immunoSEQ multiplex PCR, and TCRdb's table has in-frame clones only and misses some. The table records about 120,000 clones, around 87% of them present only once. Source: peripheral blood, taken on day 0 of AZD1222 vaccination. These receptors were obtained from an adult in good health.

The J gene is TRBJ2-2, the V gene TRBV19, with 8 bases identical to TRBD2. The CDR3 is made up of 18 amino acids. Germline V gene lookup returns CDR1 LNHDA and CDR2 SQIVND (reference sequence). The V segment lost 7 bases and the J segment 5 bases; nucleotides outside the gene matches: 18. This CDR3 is CASTYLIPGLGITGELFF. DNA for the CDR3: TGTGCCAGTACCTATCTCATACCGGGACTAGGAATAACCGGGGAGCTGTTTTTT.

CDR3 nucleotide sequence: TGTGCCAGCAGTGAAAGGTTACAGGCACTGAACACTGAAGCTTTCTTT. Translation: CASSERLQALNTEAFF. The chain carries TRBV2 and TRBJ1-1; D is perhaps TRBD1 (5 bases). V was clipped by 2 bases and J by 0 bases, with 13 bases between them. CDR1 is SNHLY, CDR2 FYNNEI, per germline. There are 16 residues in the CDR3.

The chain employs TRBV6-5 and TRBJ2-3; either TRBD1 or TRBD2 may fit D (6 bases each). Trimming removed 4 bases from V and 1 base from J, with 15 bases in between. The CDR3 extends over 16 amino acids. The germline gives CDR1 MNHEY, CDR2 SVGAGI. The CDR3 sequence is CASSWGAGSRTDTQYF. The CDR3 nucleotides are TGTGCCAGCAGTTGGGGGGCGGGGTCACGCACAGATACGCAGTATTTT.

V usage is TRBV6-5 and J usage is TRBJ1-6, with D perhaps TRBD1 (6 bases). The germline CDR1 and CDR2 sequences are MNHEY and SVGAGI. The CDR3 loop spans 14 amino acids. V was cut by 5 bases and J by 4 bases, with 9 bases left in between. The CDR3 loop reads CASSPTGYNSPLHF. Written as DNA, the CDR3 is TGTGCCAGCAGTCCGACAGGATATAATTCACCCCTCCACTTT.

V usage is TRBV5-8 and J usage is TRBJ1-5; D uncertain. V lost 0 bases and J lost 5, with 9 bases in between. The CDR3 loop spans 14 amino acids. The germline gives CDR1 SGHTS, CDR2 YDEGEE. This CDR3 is CASSLDRSDQPQHF. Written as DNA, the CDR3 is TGTGCCAGCAGCTTGGACAGAAGTGATCAGCCCCAGCATTTT.